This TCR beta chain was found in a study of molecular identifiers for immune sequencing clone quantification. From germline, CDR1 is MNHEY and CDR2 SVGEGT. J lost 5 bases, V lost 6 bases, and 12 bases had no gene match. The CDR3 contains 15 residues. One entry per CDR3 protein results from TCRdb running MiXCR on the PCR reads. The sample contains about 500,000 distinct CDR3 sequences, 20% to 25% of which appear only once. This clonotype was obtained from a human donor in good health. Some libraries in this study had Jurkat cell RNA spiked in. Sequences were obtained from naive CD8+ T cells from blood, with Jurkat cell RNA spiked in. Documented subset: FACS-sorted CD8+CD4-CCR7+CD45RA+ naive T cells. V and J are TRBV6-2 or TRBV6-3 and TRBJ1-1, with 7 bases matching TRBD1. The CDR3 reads CASSCGPGRGTEAFF. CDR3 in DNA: TGTGCCAGCAGCTGCGGACCGGGCAGGGGGACTGAAGCTTTCTTT.